A single sample gave rise to the 26 T cell receptor beta chains below, sequenced in a study of cytomegalovirus exposure and HLA in healthy donors. Primers: 60 Vbeta forward and 13 Jbeta reverse. Sequenced by immunoSEQ multiplex PCR; TCRdb stores in-frame clones only, minus some. The sample records under 150,000 clones, 77% being singletons. The sequenced sample was PBMCs. The receptors come from a woman aged 35 to 49 in good health and CMV-seronegative.

The rearrangement uses TRBV30 and TRBJ1-5, with 10 bases matching TRBD1. The CDR3 spans 17 residues. The germline gives CDR1 GTSNPN, CDR2 SVGIG (reference sequence). The J segment lost 5 bases and the V segment lost 2 bases, leaving 12 bases of the junction unmatched. In DNA, the CDR3 is TGTGCCTGGAGTCGGGGGACAGGGGAACGGGTTGATCAGCCCCAGCATTTT. Encoded protein: CAWSRGTGERVDQPQHF. The full variable domain, its missing parts supplied by reference TRBV30 and TRBJ1-5, is SQTIHQWPATLVQPVGSPLSLECTVEGTSNPNLYWYRQAAGRGLQLLFYSVGIGQISSEVPQNLSASRPQDRQFILSSKKLLLSDSGFYLCAWSRGTGERVDQPQHFGDGTRLSIL.

This clone was observed once. The J gene is TRBJ1-5, the V gene TRBV27, with no clear D. V shed 6 bases and J shed 4 bases, with 10 bases lying between them. The CDR3 is made up of 13 amino acids. The germline V gene encodes CDR1 MNHEY and CDR2 SMNVEV (reference sequence). The CDR3 region has the DNA TGTGCCAGCAGAAGTACTACGAATCAGCCCCAGCATTTT. Amino acid sequence: CASRSTTNQPQHF.

The rearrangement uses TRBV10-3 and TRBJ2-2; weak D call: TRBD2 (5 bases). This CDR3 contains 14 residues. V lost 10 bases to trimming and J lost 0 bases, with 12 bases between them. The germline CDR1 and CDR2 sequences are ENHRY and SYGVKD. The CDR3 spells CATCLAANTGELFF. The CDR3 DNA sequence: TGTGCCACTTGCCTAGCCGCGAACACCGGGGAGCTGTTTTTT.

This clone has only a few counts. The chain combines TRBV6-5 with TRBJ1-6; 8 nucleotides agree with TRBD1. CDR3 size: 14 residues. CDR1 and CDR2 from the germline V gene are MNHEY and SVGAGI. Germline trimming cut 4 bases from V and 8 bases from J; bases unmatched to any gene: 4. CDR3 nucleotide sequence: TGTGCCAGCAGTTCCGGACAGGGATATTCACCCCTCCACTTT. It yields the protein CASSSGQGYSPLHF.

As DNA, the CDR3 is TGTGCCAGCACCACTGGACAGGGGAATAACGAGCAGTACTTC. Its protein is CASTTGQGNNEQYF. The gene calls are TRBV28 and TRBJ2-7; 9 positions agree with TRBD1. The germline CDR1 and CDR2 sequences are MDHEN and SYDVKM. This CDR3 is built from 14 residues. V lost 7 bases, J lost 5 bases, and 9 bases stayed unmatched. The entire variable domain, with the rest obtained from reference TRBV28 and TRBJ2-7, is as follows: DVKVTQSSRYLVKRTGEKVFLECVQDMDHENMFWYRQDPGLGLRLIYFSYDVKMKEKGDIPEGYSVSREKKERFSLILESASTNQTSMYLCASTTGQGNNEQYFGPGTRLTVT.

This chain joins TRBV5-6 and TRBJ2-3; possible D gene TRBD1, 6 bases. There are 16 residues in the CDR3. Germline loops: CDR1 SGHDT, CDR2 YYEEEE. V lost 0 bases and J 2 bases, leaving 13 bases between the germline ends. CDR3 bases: TGTGCCAGCAGCTTGGGTTTCGGGACACTCACAGATACGCAGTATTTT. Encoded protein: CASSLGFGTLTDTQYF.

This clone was detected only once. The chain has TRBV10-1 and TRBJ2-7, with TRBD1 as a possible D gene (5 bases). V was shortened by 0 bases and J by 5 bases, with 11 bases between the two germline ends. CDR1 and CDR2 (germline): WNHNN, SYGVQD (reference sequence). The CDR3 extends over 14 amino acids. Here the CDR3 DNA reads TGCGCCAGCAGTGAGTCTGCAGGGCCCCACGAGCAGTACTTC. Residues: CASSESAGPHEQYF.

The CDR3 DNA reads TGCGCCAGCAGCCCGCGGGAAGGACCGAGCTCTGGAAACACCATATATTTT. It codes for CASSPREGPSSGNTIYF. The genes are TRBV5-1 and TRBJ1-3; D is undetermined. This CDR3 comprises 17 residues. The germline V gene has CDR1 SGHRS and CDR2 YFSETQ. The ends were cut back, 4 bases at V and 0 bases at J, with 17 bases in the middle.

This chain joins TRBV30 and TRBJ1-2, with D maybe TRBD1 (5 bases). Germline V gene lookup returns CDR1 GTSNPN and CDR2 SVGIG (reference sequence). V lost 4 bases and J lost 8, with 14 bases in between. This CDR3 has 12 amino acids. CDR3 in amino acids: CAWKPRVYGYTF. The DNA of the CDR3 is TGTGCCTGGAAACCCAGGGTCTACGGCTACACCTTC.

The CDR3 is CASSEIYRDRLSGNTIYF. The CDR3 bases are TGCGCCAGCAGTGAGATATACCGGGACAGGCTCTCTGGAAACACCATATATTTT. V gene TRBV10-1 combines with J gene TRBJ1-3; TRBD1 aligns across 8 bases. V lost 2 bases to trimming and J lost 0 bases; unmatched junction nucleotides: 9. There are 18 residues in the CDR3. The germline V gene encodes CDR1 WNHNN and CDR2 SYGVQD (reference sequence).

The chain has TRBV28 and TRBJ1-2; 7 bases map to TRBD1. The CDR3 sequence is 14 residues long. After removal of 6 bases from V and 4 bases from J, the junction contained 8 bases not matched to a gene. Germline V CDR1 and CDR2: MDHEN, SYDVKM. CDR3 sequence: CASRTGRTFYGYTF. DNA for the CDR3: TGTGCCAGCAGGACAGGGCGAACCTTCTATGGCTACACCTTC.

This clone was seen a few times. This specimen includes other DNA sequences encoding the same CDR3. This chain connects TRBV30 to TRBJ1-5; the match to TRBD1 covers 10 bases. Losses at the gene ends were 3 bases for V and 3 bases for J; bases not matched to a gene: 2. This CDR3 is built from 14 residues. Germline CDR1 is GTSNPN and CDR2 is SVGIG (reference sequence). CDR3 protein: CAWRGQGSNQPQHF. The CDR3 DNA reads as TGTGCCTGGAGGGGACAGGGGTCCAATCAGCCCCAGCATTTT.

This clone turned up a few times. The chain employs TRBV14 and TRBJ2-1; 14 bases align to TRBD2. J was trimmed by 9 bases and V by 4 bases; bases with no gene match: 5. Per germline, CDR1 SGHDN and CDR2 FVKESK. The CDR3 runs to 15 residues. DNA of the CDR3: TGTGCCAGCAGCCGGACTAGCGGGGGGATCTCTGAGCAGTTCTTC. This encodes CASSRTSGGISEQFF. Using reference TRBV14 and TRBJ2-1 for the parts outside the CDR3, the full variable domain is EAGVTQFPSHSVIEKGQTVTLRCDPISGHDNLYWYRRVMGKEIKFLLHFVKESKQDESGMPNNRFLAERTGGTYSTLKVQPAELEDSGVYFCASSRTSGGISEQFFGPGTRLTVL.

The CDR3 loop is CASSLDRTQPQHF. The CDR3 DNA is TGCGCCAGCAGCCTCGACAGGACGCAGCCCCAGCATTTT. V is TRBV5-1 and J is TRBJ1-5, with D possibly matching TRBD1 (6 bases). Trimming stripped 4 bases from V and 7 bases from J, with 12 bases between. The CDR3 totals 13 residues. In germline, CDR1 is SGHRS, CDR2 YFSETQ. The variable domain in full, completed from reference TRBV5-1 and TRBJ1-5, reads KAGVTQTPRYLIKTRGQQVTLSCSPISGHRSVSWYQQTPGQGLQFLFEYFSETQRNKGNFPGRFSGRQFSNSRSEMNVSTLELGDSALYLCASSLDRTQPQHFGDGTRLSIL.

The rearrangement joins TRBV4-2 to TRBJ1-5; no clear D. This CDR3 is 13 amino acids long. The V end lost 4 bases, the J end lost 5 bases, and 9 bases lay between the germline ends. CDR1 is LGHNA, CDR2 YNFKEQ, per germline. CDR3 coding DNA: TGTGCCAGCAGCCGACTAGAAGATCAGCCCCAGCATTTT. This codes for CASSRLEDQPQHF.

V gene TRBV5-1 combines with J gene TRBJ2-3; 15 nucleotides line up with TRBD2. The ends lost 3 bases at V and 5 bases at J; junction bases unmatched: 4. Germline CDR1 reads SGHRS; CDR2 reads YFSETQ. The CDR3 length is 16 residues. The CDR3 nucleotides are TGCGCCAGCAGCTGGACTAGCGGGGGGGCTATAGATACGCAGTATTTT. This translates into CASSWTSGGAIDTQYF. The full variable domain, in which reference TRBV5-1 and TRBJ2-3 provide the parts outside the CDR3, is KAGVTQTPRYLIKTRGQQVTLSCSPISGHRSVSWYQQTPGQGLQFLFEYFSETQRNKGNFPGRFSGRQFSNSRSEMNVSTLELGDSALYLCASSWTSGGAIDTQYFGPGTRLTVL.

This clone was seen only once. The chain joins TRBV30 to TRBJ1-2; TRBD1 might be the D (6 bases). The germline V gene has CDR1 GTSNPN and CDR2 SVGIG (reference sequence). V was trimmed by 0 bases and J by 9 bases, leaving 17 bases between them. The CDR3 totals 14 residues. The CDR3 protein is CAWSVGGPRLRYTF. The CDR3 DNA reads TGTGCCTGGAGTGTGGGGGGGCCTAGATTGCGCTACACCTTC.

This clone was detected only a few times. The chain uses TRBV19 and TRBJ2-5; TRBD2 aligns across 12 bases. Germline V gene lookup returns CDR1 LNHDA and CDR2 SQIVND (reference sequence). The CDR3 runs 16 residues. V lost 5 bases, J lost 4 bases, and 8 bases stayed unmatched. The CDR3 DNA follows: TGTGCCAGTAGTTGGCCTAGCGGGGGGGCTCCAGAGACCCAGTACTTC. Translation gives CASSWPSGGAPETQYF.

Only one count was recorded for this clone. In DNA, the CDR3 is TGTGCCAGCAGCTTAGTGCCGAGTTTTTATGGCTACACCTTC. Its protein product is CASSLVPSFYGYTF. The chain recombines TRBV7-9 with TRBJ1-2, with D uncertain. Trimming cost V 1 base and J 5 bases, with 11 bases left between them. The CDR3 loop spans 14 amino acids. The germline gives CDR1 SEHNR, CDR2 FQNEAQ (reference sequence). The full variable domain, its missing parts supplied by reference TRBV7-9 and TRBJ1-2, is DTGVSQNPRHKITKRGQNVTFRCDPISEHNRLYWYRQTLGQGPEFLTYFQNEAQLEKSRLLSDRFSAERPKGSFSTLEIQRTEQGDSAMYLCASSLVPSFYGYTFGSGTRLTVV.

This clone was seen only a few times. The CDR3 region is CASSTQGVAFF. CDR3 DNA sequence: TGTGCCAGCAGTACTCAGGGGGTCGCTTTCTTT. This rearrangement joins TRBV28 to TRBJ1-1, with 7 positions matching TRBD1. CDR1 and CDR2 (germline): MDHEN, SYDVKM. The CDR3 extends over 11 amino acids. With V trimmed by 5 bases and J by 11 bases, 5 bases remained unmatched.

This rearrangement joins TRBV7-9 to TRBJ1-6, with D perhaps matching TRBD1 (6 bases). Germline values: CDR1 SEHNR, CDR2 FQNEAQ (reference sequence). V was pared by 5 bases and J by 16 bases, with 27 bases between. The CDR3 is 16 amino acids. CDR3 in amino acids: CASSLTIGGAGSRLHF. The CDR3 DNA follows: TGTGCCAGCAGCCTTACGATAGGGGGGGCGGGATCCCGGCTCCACTTT.

The chain recombines TRBV19 with TRBJ1-1; D is unresolved. The germline V gene has CDR1 LNHDA and CDR2 SQIVND (reference sequence). Trimming left V 5 bases short and J 0 bases short, with 7 bases between. This CDR3 is built from 13 residues. CDR3 nucleotide sequence: TGTGCCAGTAGTGTACTGTTGAACACTGAAGCTTTCTTT. Translated: CASSVLLNTEAFF.

In regard to this clone: Relative to the germline gene, one junction end is altered; a read error may explain this. The CDR3: CASSFQGGTSSSLHF. Written as DNA, the CDR3 is TGTGCCAGCAGCTTCCAAGGGGGCACGAGTTCATCCCTCCACTTT. V and J are TRBV11-2 and TRBJ1-6; 7 bases match TRBD1. This CDR3 contains 15 residues. Germline V gene data show CDR1 as SGHAT and CDR2 as FQNNGV.

The V and J genes are TRBV29-1 and TRBJ2-2; D is perhaps TRBD2 (6 bases). V was cut by 6 bases and J by 7 bases, with 9 bases left in between. CDR1 is SQVTM, CDR2 ANQGSEA, per germline. This CDR3 spans 11 amino acids. CDR3 region: CSVAGNGELFF. The CDR3, as DNA: TGCAGCGTGGCGGGGAACGGGGAGCTGTTTTTT.

The chain recombines TRBV6-1 with TRBJ2-1, with 11 bases identical to TRBD2. The CDR3 is 22 amino acids. Trimming cost V 0 bases and J 0 bases; bases outside gene matches: 16. The germline CDR1 and CDR2 sequences are MNHNS and SASEGT. CDR3 amino acids: CASSEALRGHGLAGSSYNEQFF. Written as DNA, the CDR3 is TGTGCCAGCAGTGAAGCGTTACGGGGGCACGGACTAGCGGGTAGCTCCTACAATGAGCAGTTCTTC.

In this sample, this clone turned up a few times. The chain couples TRBV5-8 to TRBJ2-3, with 7 bases that match TRBD1. This CDR3 is built from 16 residues. The trim removed 2 bases at V and 6 bases at J, leaving 12 bases unmatched. CDR1 is SGHTS, CDR2 YDEGEE, per germline. CDR3 loop: CASSFVEGGAGDTQYF. For the CDR3, the DNA is TGTGCCAGCAGCTTCGTGGAAGGGGGCGCAGGGGATACGCAGTATTTT.